Below, 27 T cell receptor beta chains from the same sample are listed, as sequenced in a study of post-analysis software for immune sequencing data. Broader study findings: Elevated frequency relative to controls characterized roughly 5 TRBV segments in patients, TRBV5-6, TRBV5-1 and TRBV20-1 among them.

Incorporated into the TCR beta cDNA libraries were unique molecular identifiers, which served to reduce PCR and sequencing biases. TCRdb passed the PCR reads through MiXCR, listing each CDR3 protein once. The sample records approximately 360,000 distinct CDR3 sequences, around 37% being singletons. The antigens for these receptors are not known. Sequencing was carried out using blood. The source of these receptors is a girl aged 10-17 years with multiple sclerosis.

The V call is TRBV20-1, the J call TRBJ2-2; 8 nucleotides line up with TRBD1. CDR1 and CDR2 from the germline V gene are DFQATT and SNEGSKA (reference sequence). V dropped 3 bases and J dropped 5; count of bases not matched to a gene: 11. The CDR3 is 16 amino acids. CDR3 sequence: CSASRQGPLLTGELFF. DNA for the CDR3: TGCAGTGCTAGCAGACAGGGGCCCCTCTTAACCGGGGAGCTGTTTTTT.

This clonotype turned up a few times. This chain connects TRBV12-3 or TRBV12-4 to TRBJ1-5, with TRBD1 as a possible D gene (6 bases). The CDR3 is 14 residues long. V lost 2 bases to trimming and J lost 4 bases, with 9 bases between them. The CDR3 sequence is CASSLKGGNQPQHF. The CDR3 bases are TGTGCCAGCAGTTTAAAGGGGGGAAATCAGCCCCAGCATTTT.

This clonotype was counted a few times. The chain links TRBV6-2 or TRBV6-3 to TRBJ2-1, with 9 bases fitting TRBD1. The CDR3 contains 13 residues. Germline V gene sequence: CDR1 MNHEY, CDR2 SVGEGT. Trimming removed 6 bases from V and 5 bases from J; junction bases left unmatched: 2. CDR3 bases: TGTGCCAGCAGGGACAGGGGTAACAATGAGCAGTTCTTC. Protein: CASRDRGNNEQFF.

This clonotype was recorded a few times. This chain joins TRBV27 and TRBJ2-3; TRBD2 is a possible D gene (5 bases). CDR1 and CDR2 (germline): MNHEY, SMNVEV (reference sequence). The V end was cut by 5 bases, the J end by 0 bases, with 15 bases between. The CDR3 length is 16 residues. CDR3 sequence: CASSTIALTSTDTQYF. CDR3 DNA sequence: TGTGCCAGCAGTACAATAGCGCTTACTAGCACAGATACGCAGTATTTT.

This clonotype came up a few times. The gene calls are TRBV7-9 and TRBJ2-7, with D perhaps matching TRBD1 or TRBD2 (5 bases each). The CDR3 loop spans 15 amino acids. V was trimmed by 5 bases and J by 2 bases, leaving 16 bases between them. The V gene's germline CDR1 is SEHNR and CDR2 FQNEAQ (reference sequence). The CDR3 region has the DNA TGTGCCAGCAGCACAAGTCCGGGGCGCCCCTACGAGCAGTACTTC. It is translated as CASSTSPGRPYEQYF.

This sequence joins TRBV19 and TRBJ2-2, with D tentatively TRBD1 or TRBD2 (5 bases each). CDR3 length: 14 residues. Looked up from germline, CDR1 is LNHDA and CDR2 is SQIVND (reference sequence). V lost 8 bases, J lost 4 bases, and 14 bases lay in between. The CDR3 DNA is TGTGCCAGTGCCCCCACCGGGGCCACCGGGGAGCTGTTTTTT. As protein: CASAPTGATGELFF. The full variable domain, its missing parts supplied by reference TRBV19 and TRBJ2-2, is DGGITQSPKYLFRKEGQNVTLSCEQNLNHDAMYWYRQDPGQGLRLIYYSQIVNDFQKGDIAEGYSVSREKKESFPLTVTSAQKNPTAFYLCASAPTGATGELFFGEGSRLTVL.

This clonotype was picked up a small number of times. The chain employs TRBV5-1 and TRBJ2-3; TRBD2 matches at 8 bases. Trimming took 2 bases from V and 4 from J; bases not matched to a gene: 6. The CDR3 sequence is 15 residues long. Germline CDR1 reads SGHRS; CDR2 reads YFSETQ. The CDR3 is CASSFASGGSDTQYF. CDR3 DNA: TGCGCCAGCAGCTTTGCCAGCGGGGGATCAGATACGCAGTATTTT.

This clonotype turned up a few times. This chain uses TRBV7-9 with TRBJ2-7, with 10 bases that match TRBD1. The V gene end was trimmed by 4 bases and the J gene end by 6 bases; junction bases not matched to a gene: 6. Germline values: CDR1 SEHNR, CDR2 FQNEAQ (reference sequence). CDR3 length: 14 residues. CDR3 sequence: CASSSMTGGVEQYF. CDR3 DNA: TGTGCCAGCAGCTCCATGACAGGGGGCGTCGAGCAGTACTTC.

In its sample, this clonotype was seen a few times. This chain connects TRBV29-1 to TRBJ1-2; TRBD1 aligns across 7 bases. This CDR3 is 16 amino acids long. V shed 0 bases, J shed 4 bases, and the junction held 11 bases outside the gene matches. Germline V lookup: CDR1 SQVTM, CDR2 ANQGSEA. The CDR3 nucleotides read TGCAGCGTTGAAGATCTTATTCGACAGGGAGGCTATGGCTACACCTTC. This translates into CSVEDLIRQGGYGYTF. Based on the CDR3 plus reference TRBV29-1 and TRBJ1-2, the full variable domain is SAVISQKPSRDICQRGTSLTIQCQVDSQVTMMFWYRQQPGQSLTLIATANQGSEATYESGFVIDKFPISRPNLTFSTLTVSNMSPEDSSIYLCSVEDLIRQGGYGYTFGSGTRLTVV.

The chain is built from TRBV3-1 and TRBJ1-2; no firm D call. This CDR3 contains 15 residues. CDR1 is LGHDT and CDR2 is YNNKEL in the germline V gene (reference sequence). V was cut by 1 base and J by 4 bases, with 13 bases left in between. The CDR3 reads CASSQAASSVYGYTF. The CDR3 DNA reads as TGTGCCAGCAGCCAAGCGGCCTCCTCCGTCTATGGCTACACCTTC. Looking up the rest from reference TRBV3-1 and TRBJ1-2 gives the full variable domain: DTAVSQTPKYLVTQMGNDKSIKCEQNLGHDTMYWYKQDSKKFLKIMFSYNNKELIINETVPNRFSPKSPDKAHLNLHINSLELGDSAVYFCASSQAASSVYGYTFGSGTRLTVV.

The rearrangement joins TRBV2 to TRBJ1-1, with D possibly matching TRBD1 (5 bases). The CDR3 is 15 residues long. The germline V gene encodes CDR1 SNHLY and CDR2 FYNNEI. The V gene lost 1 base and the J gene lost 6 bases, with 15 bases spanning the gap. The CDR3 spells CASSEGPGIPSEAFF. CDR3 coding DNA: TGTGCCAGCAGTGAAGGGCCAGGGATACCCTCTGAAGCTTTCTTT. The full variable domain, in which reference TRBV2 and TRBJ1-1 provide the parts outside the CDR3, is EPEVTQTPSHQVTQMGQEVILRCVPISNHLYFYWYRQILGQKVEFLVSFYNNEISEKSEIFDDQFSVERPDGSNFTLKIRSTKLEDSAMYFCASSEGPGIPSEAFFGQGTRLTVV.

This chain links TRBV29-1 with TRBJ2-3; D is undetermined. CDR3 length equals 13 residues. Per the germline V gene, CDR1 is SQVTM and CDR2 is ANQGSEA. Between the trimmed V and J ends, which lost 5 bases and 2 bases, there was a span of 11 bases. CDR3 in amino acids: CSVRGRHTDTQYF. DNA of the CDR3: TGCAGCGTTCGTGGGCGGCACACAGATACGCAGTATTTT.

The CDR3 region is CASSPPGTYEQFF. The DNA for the CDR3 is TGTGCCAGCAGCCCCCCCGGGACATATGAGCAGTTCTTC. This chain joins TRBV7-9 and TRBJ2-1; possibly TRBD1 for D (6 bases). Looked up from germline, CDR1 is SEHNR and CDR2 is FQNEAQ (reference sequence). The CDR3 extends over 13 amino acids. Trimming left V 5 bases short and J 8 bases short, with 13 bases between.

V gene TRBV20-1 combines with J gene TRBJ2-7; 15 bases agree with TRBD2. CDR1 and CDR2 from the germline V gene are DFQATT and SNEGSKA (reference sequence). The junction had 6 bases not matched to a gene; V was cut back by 0 bases and J by 3 bases. This CDR3 contains 17 residues. For the CDR3, the DNA is TGCAGTGCTAGAGATGCCCGGGGACTAGCGGGAGGCTACGAGCAGTACTTC. Protein: CSARDARGLAGGYEQYF.

This clonotype was picked up one time. The rearrangement links TRBV5-5 to TRBJ2-7; D may match TRBD1 or TRBD2 (5 bases each). Germline V CDR1 and CDR2: SGHKS, YYEKEE (reference sequence). The CDR3 has 14 amino acids. Between the trimmed V and J ends, which lost 0 bases and 4 bases, there was a span of 11 bases. The CDR3 loop is CASSLVGTRYEQYV. CDR3 in DNA: TGTGCCAGCAGCTTGGTGGGGACCAGGTACGAGCAGTACGTC.

This clonotype was counted between two and nine times. The chain is built from TRBV27 and TRBJ2-7, with D possibly TRBD1 on 5 matching bases. This CDR3 has 15 residues. The germline V and J ends were trimmed by 6 bases and 2 bases, with 17 bases remaining between them. CDR1 is MNHEY and CDR2 is SMNVEV in the germline V gene (reference sequence). The CDR3 DNA is TGTGCCAGCAGCCCCGGACACAACCTAGCCTACGAGCAGTACTTC. It encodes CASSPGHNLAYEQYF.

Only one count was recorded for this clonotype. This chain connects TRBV6-1 to TRBJ2-4; D unresolved. The CDR3 sequence is 11 residues long. Germline values: CDR1 MNHNS, CDR2 SASEGT. The V gene lost 7 bases and the J gene lost 7 bases, with 8 bases spanning the gap. This CDR3 is CASKVWNIQYF. The CDR3, as DNA: TGTGCCAGCAAGGTCTGGAACATTCAGTACTTC.

The J gene is TRBJ2-3, the V gene TRBV9, with TRBD2 as a possible D gene (6 bases). CDR3 length: 15 residues. The germline CDR1 and CDR2 sequences are SGDLS and YYNGEE. The V end lost 0 bases, the J end lost 2 bases, and 10 bases lay between the germline ends. In DNA, the CDR3 is TGTGCCAGCAGCGTAGGAACTAGCTTCACAGATACGCAGTATTTT. Translating it yields CASSVGTSFTDTQYF.

The rearrangement joins TRBV4-1 to TRBJ1-5, with D perhaps matching TRBD1 (6 bases). The germline V gene has CDR1 MGHRA and CDR2 YSYEKL. The CDR3 totals 15 residues. V lost 1 base to trimming and J lost 6 bases, with 13 bases between them. In DNA form, the CDR3 reads TGCGCCAGCAGCCAAGTAGGGGGTTCCCTTCAGCCCCAGCATTTT. Amino acid sequence: CASSQVGGSLQPQHF.

This clonotype was observed a handful of times. Compared with germline, one end of the junction differs, possibly owing to a read error. J is TRBJ2-3 and V is TRBV29-1, with 9 bases matching TRBD2. The germline V gene encodes CDR1 SQVTM and CDR2 ANQGSEA. The CDR3 loop spans 14 amino acids. The chain's CDR3 is CSTSRGGATGTQYF. The CDR3 DNA sequence: TGCAGCACCTCTCGCGGGGGGGCAACAGGTACGCAGTATTTT.

This chain uses TRBV29-1 with TRBJ1-1, with D uncertain. The ends were cut back, 4 bases at V and 6 bases at J, with 9 bases in the middle. The CDR3 spans 11 residues. Germline lookup yields CDR1 SQVTM and CDR2 ANQGSEA. The CDR3 bases are TGCAGCGTTGTGGGCCAGTCTGAAGCTTTCTTT. Translating gives CSVVGQSEAFF. Variable domain in full (rest from reference TRBV29-1 and TRBJ1-1): SAVISQKPSRDICQRGTSLTIQCQVDSQVTMMFWYRQQPGQSLTLIATANQGSEATYESGFVIDKFPISRPNLTFSTLTVSNMSPEDSSIYLCSVVGQSEAFFGQGTRLTVV.

CDR3: CASKSTPGQGNYGYTF. The CDR3 DNA reads TGTGCCAGCAAATCCACACCGGGACAGGGAAACTATGGCTACACCTTC. The V call is TRBV7-9, the J call TRBJ1-2; the match to TRBD1 covers 9 bases. Per the germline V gene, CDR1 is SEHNR and CDR2 is FQNEAQ (reference sequence). This CDR3 contains 16 residues. The ends lost 7 bases at V and 2 bases at J; junction bases unmatched: 11.

This clonotype has only a few counts. This rearrangement joins TRBV29-1 to TRBJ2-1, with D possibly being TRBD1 (6 bases). The V end lost 7 bases, the J end lost 6 bases, and 19 bases lay between the germline ends. The V gene's germline CDR1 is SQVTM and CDR2 ANQGSEA. CDR3 length: 14 residues. CDR3 residues: CSAVGGLGFNEQFF. The CDR3 nucleotides are TGCAGCGCCGTTGGGGGCTTGGGTTTCAATGAGCAGTTCTTC.

There are many counts of this clonotype. The chain carries TRBV6-5 and TRBJ2-7; D is perhaps TRBD1 (5 bases). The germline V gene encodes CDR1 MNHEY and CDR2 SVGAGI. The CDR3 contains 15 residues. Trimming took 2 bases from V and 2 from J, leaving 13 bases between them. CDR3 residues: CASSYNGAGPYEQYF. The CDR3 DNA is TGTGCCAGCAGTTACAATGGGGCAGGCCCCTACGAGCAGTACTTC.

There are a few counts of this clonotype. The rearrangement uses TRBV5-6 and TRBJ1-1, with TRBD1 as a possible D gene (6 bases). CDR1 SGHDT and CDR2 YYEEEE come from the germline V gene. V shed 2 bases and J shed 0 bases, with 11 bases lying between them. The length of the CDR3 is 15 residues. The DNA of the CDR3 is TGTGCCAGCAGCTTCGGGGGGGCGGTGAACACTGAAGCTTTCTTT. Translating gives CASSFGGAVNTEAFF.

This chain joins TRBV5-4 and TRBJ2-1; 8 positions match TRBD2. This CDR3 contains 22 residues. Trimming at V came to 3 bases and at J to 7 bases, leaving 30 bases not matched to a gene. Germline V gene lookup returns CDR1 SGHNT and CDR2 YYREEE (reference sequence). The CDR3 bases are TGTGCCAGCAGCTCCCCCCCAGGCATCACTACCCCACGGGGCGGGGGGAGAAATGAGCAGTTCTTC. Its protein is CASSSPPGITTPRGGGRNEQFF.

The chain recombines TRBV5-1 with TRBJ1-4; TRBD1 matches 11 bases. With V trimmed by 2 bases and J by 0 bases, 12 bases remained unmatched. The CDR3 extends over 20 amino acids. Germline V gene data show CDR1 as SGHRS and CDR2 as YFSETQ. The CDR3 loop reads CASSFDSWPGQGATNEKLFF. The CDR3 DNA reads TGCGCCAGCAGCTTCGACTCGTGGCCGGGACAGGGGGCAACTAATGAAAAACTGTTTTTT.